These T cell receptor beta chains were read from a single sample in a study of blood T cell repertoires in COVID-19. TCRdb's copy holds only in-frame clones and misses some; the assay was immunoSEQ multiplex PCR. The repertoire has about 100,000 clones, 91% of them found once; the top ten carry roughly 4.5%. The sequenced material came from peripheral blood. Receptors originate from a man between 18 and 35 years old with acute or convalescent COVID-19. The CDR3 runs from the conserved cysteine through the conserved F or W. The order of the fields is V gene, J gene, clone size, D gene, CDR3 protein, CDR3 DNA. A D gene is named only where the DNA matches it firmly. Size values are once, few and many counts, or a class for expanded clones, and some rows have none.

>TRBV18|TRBJ2-7|.|.
CASSPLGLASEQYF
TGTGCCAGCTCACCATTGGGCTTAGCGAGTGAGCAGTACTTC
>TRBV4-1|TRBJ2-6|.|TRBD1
CASSQPGTVSGANVLTF
TGCGCCAGCAGCCAACCGGGGACAGTCTCTGGGGCCAACGTCCTGACTTTC
>TRBV29-1|TRBJ2-7|.|TRBD2
CSALFGLGQQYF
TGCAGCGCCCTGTTCGGACTAGGCCAGCAGTACTTC
>TRBV5-4|TRBJ2-2|.|TRBD1
CASSLVGQGHVTGELFF
TGTGCCAGCAGCTTGGTGGGACAGGGTCATGTCACCGGGGAGCTGTTTTTT
>TRBV5-1|TRBJ1-1|.|.
CASSLRGTPEAFF
TGCGCCAGCAGCCTCCGCGGGACCCCGGAAGCTTTCTTT
>TRBV6-1|TRBJ1-6|few|TRBD1
CASSVGQGSLGSPLHF
TGTGCCAGCAGTGTTGGACAGGGGTCTTTGGGTTCACCCCTCCACTTT
>TRBV6-1|TRBJ2-6|.|TRBD1
CASSVGTGADSGANVLTF
TGTGCCAGCAGTGTCGGGACAGGGGCCGACTCTGGGGCCAACGTCCTGACTTTC
>TRBV28|TRBJ1-2|.|.
CASTQQGATNYGYTF
TGTGCCAGCACCCAACAAGGGGCAACTAACTATGGCTACACCTTC
>TRBV15|TRBJ1-3|.|.
CATSRDGGTIYF
TGTGCCACCAGCAGAGACGGTGGCACCATATATTTT
>TRBV4-1|TRBJ1-1|.|.
CASSQDDSLNTEAFF
TGCGCCAGCAGCCAAGATGACAGCCTCAACACTGAAGCTTTCTTT
>TRBV2|TRBJ2-1|.|TRBD2
CASSASGGGASESYNEQFF
TGTGCCAGCAGTGCCTCCGGCGGGGGGGCCTCTGAATCCTACAATGAGCAGTTCTTC
>TRBV2|TRBJ1-5|.|TRBD1
CASRDTGDSSRPQHF
TGTGCCAGCAGGGATACAGGGGACTCTAGTCGGCCCCAGCATTTT
>TRBV5-1|TRBJ1-6|once|.
CASSLDGTTQGGAYNSPLHF
TGCGCCAGCAGCTTGGACGGGACTACTCAAGGAGGCGCCTATAATTCACCCCTCCACTTT
>TRBV6-5|TRBJ1-2|.|.
CASSLSGPGGYGYTF
TGTGCCAGCAGTCTCAGCGGACCGGGGGGCTATGGCTACACCTTC
>TRBV6-5|TRBJ1-6|.|TRBD1
CASSSRQGANSPLHF
TGTGCCAGCAGTAGTCGACAGGGAGCTAATTCACCCCTCCACTTT
>TRBV6-5|TRBJ1-1|.|.
CASSPRWESTEAFF
TGTGCCAGCAGCCCCCGGTGGGAGAGCACTGAAGCTTTCTTT
>TRBV9|TRBJ2-3|.|.
CASSDGGSTSTDTQYF
TGTGCCAGCAGCGATGGGGGGTCAACTAGCACAGATACGCAGTATTTT
>TRBV9|TRBJ2-3|.|.
CASSVDDWSTDTQYF
TGTGCCAGCAGCGTAGACGACTGGAGCACAGATACGCAGTATTTT
>TRBV18|TRBJ2-4|.|TRBD2
CASSPPGRDIQYF
TGTGCCAGCTCACCCCCAGGGAGGGACATTCAGTACTTC
>TRBV3-1/TRBV3-2|TRBJ1-2|.|.
CASSLRGGPHYGYTF
TGTGCCAGCAGCCTAAGGGGGGGCCCCCACTATGGCTACACCTTC
>TRBV7-9|TRBJ2-7|.|.
CASSRGGSALPYEQYF
TGTGCCAGCAGCAGGGGCGGTAGTGCCCTCCCCTACGAGCAGTACTTC
>TRBV29-1|TRBJ1-2|.|.
CSVPFPQANYGYTF
TGCAGCGTCCCCTTTCCACAGGCTAACTATGGCTACACCTTC
>TRBV12-3/TRBV12-4|TRBJ1-1|.|TRBD1
CASRQGAATEAFF
TGTGCCAGCAGGCAGGGGGCCGCCACTGAAGCTTTCTTT
>TRBV7-9|TRBJ2-5|.|.
CASSLTGSGETQYF
TGTGCCAGCAGCTTAACCGGGAGTGGGGAGACCCAGTACTTC
>TRBV5-4|TRBJ2-3|.|.
CASSTAQGGRNTDTQYF
TGTGCCAGCAGCACGGCACAGGGGGGGCGTAACACAGATACGCAGTATTTT
>TRBV25-1|TRBJ1-2|.|.
CASSERSQGTGYTF
TGTGCCAGCAGTGAAAGGAGTCAGGGTACAGGCTACACCTTC
>TRBV7-2|TRBJ2-2|.|.
CASSLESSRDSLFF
TGTGCCAGCAGCTTAGAATCTTCCCGGGACTCGCTGTTTTTT
>TRBV12-3/TRBV12-4|TRBJ1-5|.|TRBD1
CASSQGADQPQHF
TGTGCCAGCAGTCAGGGGGCCGATCAGCCCCAGCATTTT
>TRBV24-1|TRBJ2-3|.|TRBD2
CATSELTSGRADTQYF
TGTGCCACCAGTGAGCTGACTAGCGGGAGAGCAGATACGCAGTATTTT
>TRBV27|TRBJ1-2|.|.
CASSLLGKSYGYTF
TGTGCCAGCAGTTTATTGGGCAAGTCCTATGGCTACACCTTC
>TRBV6-6|TRBJ1-6|.|.
CASSYVAGNNSPLHF
TGTGCCAGCAGTTACGTAGCAGGGAATAATTCACCCCTCCACTTT
>TRBV18|TRBJ1-1|once|.
CASSPREGANTEAFF
TGTGCCAGCTCACCACGGGAGGGAGCGAACACTGAAGCTTTCTTT
>TRBV5-1|TRBJ1-6|.|TRBD1
CASTRTGADSYNSPLHF
TGCGCCAGCACCAGGACAGGGGCCGACTCCTATAATTCACCCCTCCACTTT
>TRBV30|TRBJ1-4|.|.
CAWSGGPGNSNEKLFF
TGTGCCTGGAGTGGGGGCCCAGGCAACTCTAATGAAAAACTGTTTTTT
>TRBV30|TRBJ2-1|.|.
CAWSPGLLSSYNEQFF
TGTGCCTGGAGCCCAGGACTACTCAGCTCCTACAATGAGCAGTTCTTC
>TRBV7-9|TRBJ2-7|.|TRBD1
CASSSDLTGATYEQYF
TGTGCCAGCAGCTCAGATTTAACAGGGGCGACCTACGAGCAGTACTTC
>TRBV2|TRBJ1-5|.|TRBD1
CASSEGRPQGAQHF
TGTGCCAGCAGTGAGGGCAGGCCCCAGGGGGCCCAGCATTTT
>TRBV18|TRBJ2-1|.|TRBD2
CASSPPLAARFNEQFF
TGTGCCAGCTCACCCCCACTAGCGGCCCGATTTAATGAGCAGTTCTTC
>TRBV5-1|TRBJ2-7|.|.
CASSLASGSLPGEQYF
TGCGCCAGCAGCTTGGCTTCCGGCTCGCTCCCGGGGGAGCAGTACTTC
>TRBV11-2|TRBJ2-1|.|TRBD1
CASSTVGQWVYMANEQFF
TGTGCCAGCAGCACTGTGGGACAGTGGGTATACATGGCGAATGAGCAGTTCTTC